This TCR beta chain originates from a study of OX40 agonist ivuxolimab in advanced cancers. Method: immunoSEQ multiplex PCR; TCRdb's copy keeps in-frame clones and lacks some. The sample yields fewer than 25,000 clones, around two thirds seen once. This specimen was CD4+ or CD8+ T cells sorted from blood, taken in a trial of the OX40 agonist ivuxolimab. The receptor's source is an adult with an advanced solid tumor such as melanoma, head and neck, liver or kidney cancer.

The CDR3 sequence: CASSLQGRADTQYF. In DNA form, the CDR3 reads TGTGCCAGCAGCTTACAAGGGAGGGCAGATACGCAGTATTTT. The chain employs TRBV7-6 and TRBJ2-3, with TRBD2 matching 7 bases. This CDR3 comprises 14 residues. Germline CDR1 is SGHVS and CDR2 is FNYEAQ. With 2 bases clipped from V and 4 bases from J, the junction kept 3 bases outside the gene matches.